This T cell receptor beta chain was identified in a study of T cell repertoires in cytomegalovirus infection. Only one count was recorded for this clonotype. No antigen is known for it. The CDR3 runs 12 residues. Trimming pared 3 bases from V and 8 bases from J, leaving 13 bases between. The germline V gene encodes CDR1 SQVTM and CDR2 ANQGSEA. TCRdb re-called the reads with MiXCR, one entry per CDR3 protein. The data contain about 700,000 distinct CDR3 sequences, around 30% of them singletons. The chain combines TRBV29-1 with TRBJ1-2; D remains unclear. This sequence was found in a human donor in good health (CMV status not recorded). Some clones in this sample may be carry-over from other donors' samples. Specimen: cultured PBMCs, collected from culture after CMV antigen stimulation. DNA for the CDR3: TGCAGCGTTGAGAGGGCTTCCCGGGGCTACACCTTC. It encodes CSVERASRGYTF.